This T cell receptor beta chain was sequenced during a study of shared clonotypes between healthy human individuals. Across the whole study: Every donor yielded three CD4 naive, three CD4 memory, two CD8 naive and one CD8 memory plate.

Study-level findings and limits: Generally, naive subsets (rather than memory subsets) showed larger estimated richness.

Donors, without exception, were Caucasian adults residing in Nashville, Tennessee. From germline, CDR1 is SGHNT and CDR2 YYREEE (reference sequence). Trimming cost V 2 bases and J 8 bases, with 16 bases left between them. The CDR3 sequence is 15 residues long. Clones were read by immunoSEQ multiplex PCR, and TCRdb kept only the in-frame ones, dropping some. Altogether 2 million to 3 million clones are present, 93% being singletons, with the ten largest covering 0.35% to 0.45%. Points on this clone: What it binds is not known.

The origin of this receptor is a young man in good health. Some clones in this sample may be carry-over from other donors' samples. The sequencing sample was made of naive CD4+ T cells from PBMCs. Documented subset: CD45RA+ positively selected. The V call is TRBV5-4, the J call TRBJ1-4, with D perhaps matching TRBD1 (6 bases). The CDR3 is CASSFGGDKIEKLFF. CDR3 nucleotides: TGTGCCAGCAGCTTTGGGGGCGACAAGATAGAAAAACTGTTTTTT.